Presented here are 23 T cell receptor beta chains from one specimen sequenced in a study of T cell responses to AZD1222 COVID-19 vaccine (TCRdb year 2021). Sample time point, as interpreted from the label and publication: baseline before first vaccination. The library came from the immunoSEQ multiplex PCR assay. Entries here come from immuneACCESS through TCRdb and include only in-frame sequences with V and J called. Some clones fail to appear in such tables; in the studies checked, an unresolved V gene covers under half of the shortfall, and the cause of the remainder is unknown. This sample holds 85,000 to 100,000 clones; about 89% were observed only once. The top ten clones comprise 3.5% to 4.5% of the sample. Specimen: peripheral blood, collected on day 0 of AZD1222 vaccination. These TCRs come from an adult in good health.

This CDR3 is CASSPRPGTRAFF. CDR3 nucleotides: TGTGCCAGCAGCCCCAGACCCGGTACCCGAGCTTTCTTT. This chain uses TRBV7-2 with TRBJ1-1; no reliable D call. The CDR3 spans 13 residues. The V gene's germline CDR1 is SGHTA and CDR2 FQGNSA. Between the trimmed V and J ends, which lost 5 bases and 10 bases, there was a span of 17 bases.

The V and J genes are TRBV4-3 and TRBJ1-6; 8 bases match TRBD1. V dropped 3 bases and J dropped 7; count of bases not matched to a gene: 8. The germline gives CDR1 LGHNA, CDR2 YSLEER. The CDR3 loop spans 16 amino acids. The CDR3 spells CASSHEPGQVNSPLHF. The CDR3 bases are TGCGCCAGCAGCCATGAACCGGGACAGGTGAATTCACCCCTCCACTTT.

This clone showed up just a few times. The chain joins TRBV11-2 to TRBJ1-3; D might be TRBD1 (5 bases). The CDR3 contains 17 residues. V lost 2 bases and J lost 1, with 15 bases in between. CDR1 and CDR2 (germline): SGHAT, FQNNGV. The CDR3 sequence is CASSLRWTGGSGNTIYF. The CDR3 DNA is TGTGCCAGCAGCTTACGATGGACGGGGGGTTCTGGAAACACCATATATTTT. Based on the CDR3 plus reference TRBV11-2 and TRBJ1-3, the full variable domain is EAGVAQSPRYKIIEKRQSVAFWCNPISGHATLYWYQQILGQGPKLLIQFQNNGVVDDSQLPKDRFSAERLKGVDSTLKIQPAKLEDSAVYLCASSLRWTGGSGNTIYFGEGSWLTVV.

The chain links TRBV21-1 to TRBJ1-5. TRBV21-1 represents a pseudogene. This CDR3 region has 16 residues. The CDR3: CASSRGSYYSNQPQHF. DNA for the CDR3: TGTGCCAGCTCTCGGGGCAGCTATTATAGCAATCAGCCCCAGCATTTT.

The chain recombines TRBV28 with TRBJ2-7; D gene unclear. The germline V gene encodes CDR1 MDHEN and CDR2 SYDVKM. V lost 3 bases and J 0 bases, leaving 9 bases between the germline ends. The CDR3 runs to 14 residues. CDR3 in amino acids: CASSFGRTSYEQYF. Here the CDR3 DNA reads TGTGCCAGCAGTTTTGGGCGGACCTCCTACGAGCAGTACTTC. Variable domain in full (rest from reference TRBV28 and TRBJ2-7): DVKVTQSSRYLVKRTGEKVFLECVQDMDHENMFWYRQDPGLGLRLIYFSYDVKMKEKGDIPEGYSVSREKKERFSLILESASTNQTSMYLCASSFGRTSYEQYFGPGTRLTVT.

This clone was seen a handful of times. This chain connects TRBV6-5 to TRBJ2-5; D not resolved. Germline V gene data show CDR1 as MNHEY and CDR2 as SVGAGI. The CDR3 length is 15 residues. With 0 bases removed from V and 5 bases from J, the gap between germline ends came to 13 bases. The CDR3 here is CASSYSGYQHETQYF. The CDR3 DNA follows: TGTGCCAGCAGTTACTCCGGATACCAGCACGAGACCCAGTACTTC.

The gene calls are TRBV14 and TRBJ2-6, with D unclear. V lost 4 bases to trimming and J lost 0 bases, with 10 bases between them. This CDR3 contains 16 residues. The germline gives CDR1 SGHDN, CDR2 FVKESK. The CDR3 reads CASSPRTFSGANVLTF. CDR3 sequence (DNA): TGTGCCAGCAGCCCTCGGACGTTCTCTGGGGCCAACGTCCTGACTTTC.

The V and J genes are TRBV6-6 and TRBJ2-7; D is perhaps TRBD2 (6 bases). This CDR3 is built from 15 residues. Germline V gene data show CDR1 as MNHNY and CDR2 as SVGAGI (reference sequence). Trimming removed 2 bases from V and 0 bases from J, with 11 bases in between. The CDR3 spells CASSYRGSSSYEQYF. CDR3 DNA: TGTGCCAGCAGTTACCGGGGGTCTAGCTCCTACGAGCAGTACTTC.

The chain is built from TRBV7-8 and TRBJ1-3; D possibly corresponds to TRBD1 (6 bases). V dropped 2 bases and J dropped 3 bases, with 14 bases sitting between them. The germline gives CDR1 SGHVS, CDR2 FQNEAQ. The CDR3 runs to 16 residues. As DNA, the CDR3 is TGTGCCAGCAGCTTATCCCGGGGGCGGGATGGAAACACCATATATTTT. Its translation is CASSLSRGRDGNTIYF.

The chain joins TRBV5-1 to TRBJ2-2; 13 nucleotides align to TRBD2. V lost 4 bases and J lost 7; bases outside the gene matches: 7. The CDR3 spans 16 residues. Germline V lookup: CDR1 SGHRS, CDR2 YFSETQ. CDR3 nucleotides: TGCGCCAGCAGCCCTGGACTAGCGGGGGCGTTCGGGGAGCTGTTTTTT. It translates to CASSPGLAGAFGELFF. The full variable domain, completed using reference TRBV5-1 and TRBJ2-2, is KAGVTQTPRYLIKTRGQQVTLSCSPISGHRSVSWYQQTPGQGLQFLFEYFSETQRNKGNFPGRFSGRQFSNSRSEMNVSTLELGDSALYLCASSPGLAGAFGELFFGEGSRLTVL.

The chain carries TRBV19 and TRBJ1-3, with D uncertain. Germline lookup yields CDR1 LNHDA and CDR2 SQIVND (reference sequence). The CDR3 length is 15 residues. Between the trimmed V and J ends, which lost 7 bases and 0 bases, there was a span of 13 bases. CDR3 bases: TGTGCCAGTAATGAAGTGATGAGCTCTGGAAACACCATATATTTT. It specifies CASNEVMSSGNTIYF.

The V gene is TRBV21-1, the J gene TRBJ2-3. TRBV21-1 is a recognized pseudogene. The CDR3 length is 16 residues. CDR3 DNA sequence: TGTGCCAGCAAGTCGTGTAGGGGACGCAGCACAGATACGCAGTATTTT. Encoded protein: CASKSCRGRSTDTQYF.

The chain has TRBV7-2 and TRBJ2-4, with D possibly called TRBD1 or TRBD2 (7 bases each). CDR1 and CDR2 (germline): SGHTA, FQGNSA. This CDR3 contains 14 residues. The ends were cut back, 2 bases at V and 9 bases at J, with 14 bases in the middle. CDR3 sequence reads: CASSLRGGGGIQYF. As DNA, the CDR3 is TGTGCCAGCAGCTTAAGGGGAGGGGGCGGCATTCAGTACTTC.

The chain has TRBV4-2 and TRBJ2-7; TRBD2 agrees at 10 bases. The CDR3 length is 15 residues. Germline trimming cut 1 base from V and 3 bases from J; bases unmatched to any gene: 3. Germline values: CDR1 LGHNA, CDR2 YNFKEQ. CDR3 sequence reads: CASSQGASGGYEQYF. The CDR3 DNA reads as TGTGCCAGCAGCCAAGGGGCTAGCGGGGGCTACGAGCAGTACTTC.

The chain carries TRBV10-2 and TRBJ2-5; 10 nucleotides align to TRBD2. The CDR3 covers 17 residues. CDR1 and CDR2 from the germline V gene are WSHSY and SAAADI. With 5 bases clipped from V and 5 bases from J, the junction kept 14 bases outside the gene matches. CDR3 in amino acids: CASSSMWDSGGAETQYF. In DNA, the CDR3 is TGCGCCAGCAGTTCCATGTGGGACAGCGGGGGGGCGGAGACCCAGTACTTC.

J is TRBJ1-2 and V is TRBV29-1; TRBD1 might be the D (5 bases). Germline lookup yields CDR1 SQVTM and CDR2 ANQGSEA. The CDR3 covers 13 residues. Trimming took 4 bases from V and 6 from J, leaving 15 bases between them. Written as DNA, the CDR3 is TGCAGCGTTGGGGGTCCAGGGTTGGATGGCTACACCTTC. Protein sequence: CSVGGPGLDGYTF.

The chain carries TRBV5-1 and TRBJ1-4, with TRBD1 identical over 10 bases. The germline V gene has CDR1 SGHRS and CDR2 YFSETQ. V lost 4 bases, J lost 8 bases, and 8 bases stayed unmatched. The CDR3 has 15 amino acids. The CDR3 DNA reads TGCGCCAGCAGCGCCGGGACAGGGGTATTAGAAAAACTGTTTTTT. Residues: CASSAGTGVLEKLFF.

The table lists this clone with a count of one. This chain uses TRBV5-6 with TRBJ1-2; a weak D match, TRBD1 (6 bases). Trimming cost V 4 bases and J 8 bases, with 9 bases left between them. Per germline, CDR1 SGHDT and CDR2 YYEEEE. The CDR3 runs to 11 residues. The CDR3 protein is CASSPGGGYTF. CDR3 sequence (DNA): TGTGCCAGCAGCCCGGGGGGCGGCTACACCTTC.

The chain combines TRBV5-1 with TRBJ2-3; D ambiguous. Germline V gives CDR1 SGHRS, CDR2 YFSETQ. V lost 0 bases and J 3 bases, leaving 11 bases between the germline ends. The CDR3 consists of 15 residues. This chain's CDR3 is CASSLEWVGTDTQYF. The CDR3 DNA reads TGCGCCAGCAGCTTGGAGTGGGTCGGAACAGATACGCAGTATTTT.

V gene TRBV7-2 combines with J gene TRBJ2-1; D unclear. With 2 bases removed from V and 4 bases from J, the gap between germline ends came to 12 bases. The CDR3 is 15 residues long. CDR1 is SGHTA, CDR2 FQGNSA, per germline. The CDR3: CASSLIAADYNEQFF. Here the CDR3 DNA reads TGTGCCAGCAGCTTAATTGCTGCGGATTACAATGAGCAGTTCTTC.

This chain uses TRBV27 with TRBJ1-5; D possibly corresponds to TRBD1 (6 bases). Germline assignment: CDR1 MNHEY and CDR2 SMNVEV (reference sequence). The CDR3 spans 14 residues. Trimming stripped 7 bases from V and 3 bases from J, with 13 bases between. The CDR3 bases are TGTGCCAGCAATAAACAGGGCCTCAATCAGCCCCAGCATTTT. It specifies CASNKQGLNQPQHF.

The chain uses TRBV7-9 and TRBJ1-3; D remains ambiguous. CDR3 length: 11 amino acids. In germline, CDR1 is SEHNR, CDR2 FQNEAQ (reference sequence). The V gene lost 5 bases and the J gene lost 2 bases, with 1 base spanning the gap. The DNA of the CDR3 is TGTGCCAGCAGCCCTGGAAACACCATATATTTT. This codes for CASSPGNTIYF. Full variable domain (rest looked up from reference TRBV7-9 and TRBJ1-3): DTGVSQNPRHKITKRGQNVTFRCDPISEHNRLYWYRQTLGQGPEFLTYFQNEAQLEKSRLLSDRFSAERPKGSFSTLEIQRTEQGDSAMYLCASSPGNTIYFGEGSWLTVV.

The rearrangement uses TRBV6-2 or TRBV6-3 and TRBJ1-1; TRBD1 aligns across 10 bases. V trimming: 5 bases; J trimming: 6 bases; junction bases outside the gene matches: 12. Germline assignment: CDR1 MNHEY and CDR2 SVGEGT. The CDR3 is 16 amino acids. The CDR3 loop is CASSTGTGVGHSEAFF. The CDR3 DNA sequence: TGTGCCAGCAGTACTGGGACAGGGGTAGGGCACTCTGAAGCTTTCTTT.